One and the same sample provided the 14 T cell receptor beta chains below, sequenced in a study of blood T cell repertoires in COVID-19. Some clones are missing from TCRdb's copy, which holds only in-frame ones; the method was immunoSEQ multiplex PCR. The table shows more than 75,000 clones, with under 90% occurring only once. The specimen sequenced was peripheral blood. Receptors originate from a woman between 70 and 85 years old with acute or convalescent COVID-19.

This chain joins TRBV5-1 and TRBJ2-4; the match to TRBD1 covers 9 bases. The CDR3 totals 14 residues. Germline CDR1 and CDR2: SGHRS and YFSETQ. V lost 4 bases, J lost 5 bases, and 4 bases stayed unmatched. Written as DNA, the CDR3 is TGCGCCAGCAGCCTGAGGACAGGGGAAAACATTCAGTACTTC. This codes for CASSLRTGENIQYF.

The CDR3 loop reads CAISEFRASGRGETQYF. In nucleotides, the CDR3 is TGTGCCATCAGTGAGTTCCGCGCTAGCGGGAGGGGAGAGACCCAGTACTTC. The V call is TRBV10-3, the J call TRBJ2-5, with 12 bases aligning to TRBD2. Unmatched junction bases numbered 7, after V lost 1 base and J lost 4 bases. The germline V gene has CDR1 ENHRY and CDR2 SYGVKD. This CDR3 contains 17 residues.

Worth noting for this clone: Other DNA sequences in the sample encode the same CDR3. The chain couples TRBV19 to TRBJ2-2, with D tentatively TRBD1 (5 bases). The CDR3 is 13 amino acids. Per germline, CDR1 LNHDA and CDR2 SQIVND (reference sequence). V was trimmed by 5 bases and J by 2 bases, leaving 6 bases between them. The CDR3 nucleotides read TGTGCCAGTAGTCAGGGAAACACCGGGGAGCTGTTTTTT. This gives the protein CASSQGNTGELFF.

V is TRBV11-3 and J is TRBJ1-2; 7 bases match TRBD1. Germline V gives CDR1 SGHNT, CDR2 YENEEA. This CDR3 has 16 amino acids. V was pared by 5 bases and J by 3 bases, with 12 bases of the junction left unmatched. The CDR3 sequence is CASSPNGQVRDYGYTF. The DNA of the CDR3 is TGTGCCAGCAGCCCGAACGGACAGGTGCGGGACTATGGCTACACCTTC.

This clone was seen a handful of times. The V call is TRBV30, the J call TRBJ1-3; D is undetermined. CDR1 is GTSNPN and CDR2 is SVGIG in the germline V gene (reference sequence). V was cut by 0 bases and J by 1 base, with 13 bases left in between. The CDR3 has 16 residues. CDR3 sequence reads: CAWSVSRDNSGNTIYF. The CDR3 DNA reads TGTGCCTGGAGTGTAAGCCGTGACAATTCTGGAAACACCATATATTTT.

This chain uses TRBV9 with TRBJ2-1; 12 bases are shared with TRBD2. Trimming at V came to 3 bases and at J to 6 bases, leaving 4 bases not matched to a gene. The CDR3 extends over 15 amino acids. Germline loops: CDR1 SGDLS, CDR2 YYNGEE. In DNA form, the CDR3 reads TGTGCCAGCAGCGCCCTAGCGGGGGGGCCCAATGAGCAGTTCTTC. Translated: CASSALAGGPNEQFF. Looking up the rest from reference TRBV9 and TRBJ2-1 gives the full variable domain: DSGVTQTPKHLITATGQRVTLRCSPRSGDLSVYWYQQSLDQGLQFLIQYYNGEERAKGNILERFSAQQFPDLHSELNLSSLELGDSALYFCASSALAGGPNEQFFGPGTRLTVL.

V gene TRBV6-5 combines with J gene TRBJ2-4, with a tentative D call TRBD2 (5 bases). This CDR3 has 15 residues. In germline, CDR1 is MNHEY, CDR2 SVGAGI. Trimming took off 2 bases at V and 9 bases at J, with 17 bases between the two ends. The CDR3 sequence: CASSYRIPPSGIQYF. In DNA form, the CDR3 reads TGTGCCAGCAGTTACCGGATCCCCCCCAGCGGCATTCAGTACTTC.

CDR3 amino acids: CASSLVGRTTDTQYF. CDR3 coding DNA: TGCGCCAGCAGCTTGGTGGGGCGCACCACAGATACGCAGTATTTT. The chain employs TRBV5-1 and TRBJ2-3; D is perhaps TRBD1 (5 bases). Germline CDR1 and CDR2: SGHRS and YFSETQ. V dropped 0 bases and J dropped 2 bases, with 10 bases sitting between them. The length of the CDR3 is 15 residues.

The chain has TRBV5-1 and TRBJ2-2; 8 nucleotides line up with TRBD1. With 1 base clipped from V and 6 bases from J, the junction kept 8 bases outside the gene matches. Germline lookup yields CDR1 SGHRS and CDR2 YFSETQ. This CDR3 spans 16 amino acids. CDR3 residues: CASSLTAGGLPGELFF. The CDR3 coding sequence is TGCGCCAGCAGCTTGACAGCAGGGGGCCTGCCCGGGGAGCTGTTTTTT. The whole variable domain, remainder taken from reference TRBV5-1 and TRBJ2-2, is KAGVTQTPRYLIKTRGQQVTLSCSPISGHRSVSWYQQTPGQGLQFLFEYFSETQRNKGNFPGRFSGRQFSNSRSEMNVSTLELGDSALYLCASSLTAGGLPGELFFGEGSRLTVL.

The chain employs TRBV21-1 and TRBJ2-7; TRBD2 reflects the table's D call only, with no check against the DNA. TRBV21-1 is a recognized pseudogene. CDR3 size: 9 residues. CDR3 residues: CAKSDEQYV. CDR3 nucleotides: TGTGCCAAGAGCGACGAGCAGTACGTC.

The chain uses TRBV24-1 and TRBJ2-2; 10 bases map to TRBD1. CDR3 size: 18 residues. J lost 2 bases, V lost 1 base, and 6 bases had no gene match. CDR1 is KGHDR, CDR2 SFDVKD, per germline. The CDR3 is CATSDFPGQGTNTGELFF. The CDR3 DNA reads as TGTGCCACCAGTGATTTCCCGGGACAGGGGACCAACACCGGGGAGCTGTTTTTT.

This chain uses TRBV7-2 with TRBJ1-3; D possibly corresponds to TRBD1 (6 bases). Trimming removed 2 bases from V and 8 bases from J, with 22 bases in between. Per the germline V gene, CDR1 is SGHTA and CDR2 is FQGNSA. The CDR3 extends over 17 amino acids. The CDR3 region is CASSLFSQGVLGDTIYF. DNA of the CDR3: TGTGCCAGCAGCTTATTCTCACAGGGAGTTTTGGGAGACACCATATATTTT. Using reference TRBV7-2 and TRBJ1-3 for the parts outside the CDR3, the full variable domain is GAGVSQSPSNKVTEKGKDVELRCDPISGHTALYWYRQSLGQGLEFLIYFQGNSAPDKSGLPSDRFSAERTGGSVSTLTIQRTQQEDSAVYLCASSLFSQGVLGDTIYFGEGSWLTVV.

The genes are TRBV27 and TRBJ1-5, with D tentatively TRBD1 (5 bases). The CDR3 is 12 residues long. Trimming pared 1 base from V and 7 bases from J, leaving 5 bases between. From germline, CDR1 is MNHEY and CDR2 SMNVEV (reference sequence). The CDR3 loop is CASSLWGQPQHF. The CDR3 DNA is TGTGCCAGCAGTTTATGGGGCCAGCCCCAGCATTTT.

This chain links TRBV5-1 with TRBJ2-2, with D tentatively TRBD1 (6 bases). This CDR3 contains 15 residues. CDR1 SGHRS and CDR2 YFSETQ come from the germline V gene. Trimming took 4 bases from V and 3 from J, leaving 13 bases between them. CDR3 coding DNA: TGCGCCAGCAGCCAATGGGGGCAGGACACCGGGGAGCTGTTTTTT. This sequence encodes CASSQWGQDTGELFF.